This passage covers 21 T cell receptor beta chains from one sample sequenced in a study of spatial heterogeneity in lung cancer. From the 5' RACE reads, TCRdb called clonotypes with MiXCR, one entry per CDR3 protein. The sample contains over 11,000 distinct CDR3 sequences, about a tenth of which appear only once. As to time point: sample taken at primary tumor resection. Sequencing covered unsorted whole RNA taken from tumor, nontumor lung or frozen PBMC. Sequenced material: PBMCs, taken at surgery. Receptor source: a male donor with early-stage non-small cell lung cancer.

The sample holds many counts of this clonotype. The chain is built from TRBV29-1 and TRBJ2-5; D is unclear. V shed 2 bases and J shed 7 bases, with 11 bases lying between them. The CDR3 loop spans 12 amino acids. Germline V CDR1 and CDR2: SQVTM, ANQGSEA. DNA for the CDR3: TGCAGCGTTGAATCCCCACCGAGGACCCAGTACTTC. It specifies CSVESPPRTQYF.

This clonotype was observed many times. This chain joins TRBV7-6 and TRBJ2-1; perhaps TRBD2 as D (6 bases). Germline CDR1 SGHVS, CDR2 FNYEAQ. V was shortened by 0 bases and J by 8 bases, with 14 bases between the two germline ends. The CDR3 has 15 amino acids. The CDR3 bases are TGTGCCAGCAGCTTAGCAGGGCTAGCGATCCATGAGCAGTTCTTC. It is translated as CASSLAGLAIHEQFF.

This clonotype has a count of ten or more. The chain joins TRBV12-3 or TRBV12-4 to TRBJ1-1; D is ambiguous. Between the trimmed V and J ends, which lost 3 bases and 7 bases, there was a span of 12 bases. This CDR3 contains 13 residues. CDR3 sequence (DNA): TGTGCCAGCAGTTTGGAGATTTCGGATGAAGCTTTCTTT. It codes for CASSLEISDEAFF.

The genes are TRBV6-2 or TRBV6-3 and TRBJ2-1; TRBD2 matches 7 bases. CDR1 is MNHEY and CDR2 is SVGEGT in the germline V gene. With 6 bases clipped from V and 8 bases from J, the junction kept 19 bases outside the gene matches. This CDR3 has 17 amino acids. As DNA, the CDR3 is TGTGCCAGCAGATCCCAGCGGGGATTAACCAATCTCGATGAGCAGTTCTTC. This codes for CASRSQRGLTNLDEQFF.

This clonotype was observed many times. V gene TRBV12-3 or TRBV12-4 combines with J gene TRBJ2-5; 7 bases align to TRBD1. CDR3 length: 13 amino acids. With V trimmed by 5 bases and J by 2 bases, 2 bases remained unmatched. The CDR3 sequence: CASSRDSQETQYF. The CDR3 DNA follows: TGTGCCAGCAGTAGGGACAGTCAAGAGACCCAGTACTTC.

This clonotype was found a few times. The CDR3 here is CASSRDSWNTEAFF. The CDR3 region has the DNA TGTGCCAGCAGCAGGGACAGTTGGAACACTGAAGCTTTCTTT. The chain couples TRBV5-4 to TRBJ1-1, with 7 bases identical to TRBD1. V trimming: 4 bases; J trimming: 1 base; junction bases outside the gene matches: 4. The germline gives CDR1 SGHNT, CDR2 YYREEE (reference sequence). The length of the CDR3 is 14 residues.

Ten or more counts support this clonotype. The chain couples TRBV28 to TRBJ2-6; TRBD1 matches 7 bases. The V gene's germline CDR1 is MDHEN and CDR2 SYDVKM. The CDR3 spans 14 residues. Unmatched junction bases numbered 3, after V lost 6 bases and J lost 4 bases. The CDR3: CASRTGSGANVLTF. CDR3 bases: TGTGCCAGCAGGACAGGGTCCGGGGCCAACGTCCTGACTTTC.

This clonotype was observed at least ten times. The CDR3 DNA is TGCGCCAGCAGCCTAGGGGATCGGGAAGGGCCCCAGCATTTT. Translating gives CASSLGDREGPQHF. The chain is built from TRBV4-1 and TRBJ1-5; TRBD1 might be the D (5 bases). This CDR3 contains 14 residues. CDR1 MGHRA and CDR2 YSYEKL come from the germline V gene. The V end lost 4 bases, the J end lost 9 bases, and 16 bases lay between the germline ends.

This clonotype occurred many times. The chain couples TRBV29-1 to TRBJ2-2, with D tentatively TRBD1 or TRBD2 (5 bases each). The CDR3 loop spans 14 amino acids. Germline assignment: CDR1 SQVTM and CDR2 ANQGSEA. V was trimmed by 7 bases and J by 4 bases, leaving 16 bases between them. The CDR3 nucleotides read TGCAGCGCTTACCAGGGAGTGGGCACCGGGGAGCTGTTTTTT. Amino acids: CSAYQGVGTGELFF.

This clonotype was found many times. Here the CDR3 reads CASSFSYQETQYF. CDR3 DNA sequence: TGTGCCAGCAGCTTTAGTTACCAAGAGACCCAGTACTTC. The chain joins TRBV5-4 to TRBJ2-5; D gene ambiguous. The CDR3 covers 13 residues. In germline, CDR1 is SGHNT, CDR2 YYREEE (reference sequence). Between the trimmed V and J ends, which lost 2 bases and 0 bases, there was a span of 5 bases.

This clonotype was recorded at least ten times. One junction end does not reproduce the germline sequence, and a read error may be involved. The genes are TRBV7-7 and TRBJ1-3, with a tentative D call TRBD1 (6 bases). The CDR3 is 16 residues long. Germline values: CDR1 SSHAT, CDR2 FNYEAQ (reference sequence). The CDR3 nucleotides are TGTGCTAGCAGCTTCCTCAGGGGCGGCTCTGGAAACACCATATATTTT. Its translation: CASSFLRGGSGNTIYF.

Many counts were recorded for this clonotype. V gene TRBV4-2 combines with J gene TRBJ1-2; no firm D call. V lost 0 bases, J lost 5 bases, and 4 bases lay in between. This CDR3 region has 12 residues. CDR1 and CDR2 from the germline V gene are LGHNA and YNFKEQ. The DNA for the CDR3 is TGTGCCAGCAGCCAAGATGCATATGGCTACACCTTC. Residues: CASSQDAYGYTF.

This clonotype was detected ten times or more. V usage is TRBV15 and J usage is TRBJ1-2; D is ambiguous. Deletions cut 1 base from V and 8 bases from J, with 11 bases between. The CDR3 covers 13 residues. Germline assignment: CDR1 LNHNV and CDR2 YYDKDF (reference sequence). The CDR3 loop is CATSRGEPSGYTF. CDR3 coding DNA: TGTGCCACCAGCAGAGGGGAACCGAGCGGCTACACCTTC.

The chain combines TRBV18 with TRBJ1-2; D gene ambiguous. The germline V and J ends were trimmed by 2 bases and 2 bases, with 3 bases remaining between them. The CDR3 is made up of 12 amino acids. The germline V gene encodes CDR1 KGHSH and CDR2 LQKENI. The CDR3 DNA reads TGTGCCAGCTCACCAGTGAACTATGGCTACACCTTC. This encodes CASSPVNYGYTF.

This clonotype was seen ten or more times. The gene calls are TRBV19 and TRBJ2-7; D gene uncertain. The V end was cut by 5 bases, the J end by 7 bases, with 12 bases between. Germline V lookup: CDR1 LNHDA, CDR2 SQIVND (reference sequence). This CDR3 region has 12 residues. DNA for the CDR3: TGTGCCAGTAGTCCTGGTGCCGGAGAGCAGTACTTC. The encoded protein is CASSPGAGEQYF.

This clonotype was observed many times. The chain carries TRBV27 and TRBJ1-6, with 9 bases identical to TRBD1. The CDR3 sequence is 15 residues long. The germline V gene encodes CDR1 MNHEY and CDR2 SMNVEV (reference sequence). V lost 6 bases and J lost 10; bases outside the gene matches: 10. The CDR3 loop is CASSLQQGAFSPLHF. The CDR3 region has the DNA TGTGCCAGCAGCCTGCAACAGGGGGCTTTCTCACCCCTCCACTTT.

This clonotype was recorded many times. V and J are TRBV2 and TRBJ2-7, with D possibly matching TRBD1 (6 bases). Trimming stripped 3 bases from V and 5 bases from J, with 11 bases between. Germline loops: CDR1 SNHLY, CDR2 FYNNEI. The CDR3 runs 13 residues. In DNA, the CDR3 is TGTGCCAGCAGTGAGTTCAGGGGCGACGAGCAGTACTTC. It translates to CASSEFRGDEQYF. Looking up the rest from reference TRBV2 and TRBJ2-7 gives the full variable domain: EPEVTQTPSHQVTQMGQEVILRCVPISNHLYFYWYRQILGQKVEFLVSFYNNEISEKSEIFDDQFSVERPDGSNFTLKIRSTKLEDSAMYFCASSEFRGDEQYFGPGTRLTVT.

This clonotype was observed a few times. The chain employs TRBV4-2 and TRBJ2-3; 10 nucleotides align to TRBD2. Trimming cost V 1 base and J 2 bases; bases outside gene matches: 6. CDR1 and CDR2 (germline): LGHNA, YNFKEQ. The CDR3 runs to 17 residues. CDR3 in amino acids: CASSQGASGGFTDTQYF. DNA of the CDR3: TGTGCCAGCAGCCAAGGAGCTAGCGGGGGTTTCACAGATACGCAGTATTTT.

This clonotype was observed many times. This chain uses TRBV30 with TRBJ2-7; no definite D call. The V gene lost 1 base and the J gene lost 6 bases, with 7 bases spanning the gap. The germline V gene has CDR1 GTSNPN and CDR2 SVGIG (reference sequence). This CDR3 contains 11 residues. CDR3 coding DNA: TGTGCCTGGAGTGATTTCACCGAGCAGTACTTC. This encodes CAWSDFTEQYF.

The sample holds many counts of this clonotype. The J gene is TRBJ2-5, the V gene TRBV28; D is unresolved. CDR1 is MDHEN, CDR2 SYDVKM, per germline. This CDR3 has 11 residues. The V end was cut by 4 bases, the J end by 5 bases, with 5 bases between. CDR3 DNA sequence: TGTGCCAGCAGTTATTCGGAGACCCAGTACTTC. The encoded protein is CASSYSETQYF.

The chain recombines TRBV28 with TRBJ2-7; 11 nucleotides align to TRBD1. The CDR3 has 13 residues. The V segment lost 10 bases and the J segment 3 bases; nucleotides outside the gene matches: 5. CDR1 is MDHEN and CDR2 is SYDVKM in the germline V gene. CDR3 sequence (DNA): TGTGCCACCGCCGGGACAGGGGGCTACGAGCAGTACTTC. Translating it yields CATAGTGGYEQYF.